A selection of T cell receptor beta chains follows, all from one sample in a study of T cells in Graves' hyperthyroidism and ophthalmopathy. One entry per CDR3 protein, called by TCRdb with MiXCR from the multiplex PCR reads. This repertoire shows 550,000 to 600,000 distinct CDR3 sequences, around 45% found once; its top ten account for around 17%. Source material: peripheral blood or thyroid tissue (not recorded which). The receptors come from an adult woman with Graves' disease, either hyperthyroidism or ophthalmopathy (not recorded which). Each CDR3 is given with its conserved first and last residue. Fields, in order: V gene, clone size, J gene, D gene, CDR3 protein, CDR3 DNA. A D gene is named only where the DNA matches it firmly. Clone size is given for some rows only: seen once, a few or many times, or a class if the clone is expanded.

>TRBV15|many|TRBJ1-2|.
CATSRVRQHGYTF
TGTGCCACCAGCAGAGTACGACAGCATGGCTACACCTTC
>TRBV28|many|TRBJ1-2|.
CASQSPPSYGYTF
TGTGCCAGCCAGAGTCCACCATCCTATGGCTACACCTTC
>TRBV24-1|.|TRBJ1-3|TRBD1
CATQDRVGNTIYF
TGTGCCACCCAGGACAGGGTTGGAAACACCATATATTTT
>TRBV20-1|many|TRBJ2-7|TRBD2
CSAGKRLAGPDEQYF
TGCAGTGCTGGGAAGAGACTAGCGGGTCCAGACGAGCAGTACTTC
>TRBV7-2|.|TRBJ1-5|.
CASSLDIGQPQHF
TGTGCCAGCAGCTTAGACATCGGTCAGCCCCAGCATTTT
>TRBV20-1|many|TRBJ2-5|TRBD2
CSARDYREGRETQYF
TGCAGTGCTAGAGATTACCGGGAGGGCCGGGAGACCCAGTACTTC
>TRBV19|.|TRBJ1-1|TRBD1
CASSPSGGDENTEAFF
TGTGCCAGTAGTCCCTCAGGGGGCGACGAGAACACTGAAGCTTTCTTT
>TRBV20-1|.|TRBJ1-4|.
CSARIWAEKVFF
TGCAGTGCTAGAATTTGGGCTGAAAAGGTGTTTTTT
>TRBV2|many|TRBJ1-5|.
CASSEGEDQPQHF
TGTGCCAGCAGTGAAGGAGAGGATCAGCCCCAGCATTTT
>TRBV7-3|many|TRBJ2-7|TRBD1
CASSLRQGGRQYF
TGTGCCAGCAGCCTGCGACAGGGGGGACGGCAGTACTTC
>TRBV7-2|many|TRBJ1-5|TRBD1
CASSSYRGGPQHF
TGTGCCAGCAGTTCCTACAGGGGAGGACCCCAGCATTTT
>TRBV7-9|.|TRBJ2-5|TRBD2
CASSLGISAGGSETQYF
TGTGCCAGCAGCTTAGGAATCTCGGCGGGAGGAAGCGAGACCCAGTACTTC
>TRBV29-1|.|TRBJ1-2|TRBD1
CSADRGGGYTF
TGCAGCGCTGACAGGGGGGGTGGCTACACCTTC
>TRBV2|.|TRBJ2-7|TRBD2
CASGGGSGRDRPYEQYF
TGTGCCAGCGGGGGCGGTAGCGGGAGGGACAGACCCTACGAGCAGTACTTC
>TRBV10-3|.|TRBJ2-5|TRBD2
CAIRRAGTYQETQYF
TGTGCCATCAGACGAGCGGGAACGTACCAAGAGACCCAGTACTTC
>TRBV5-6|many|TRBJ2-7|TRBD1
CASSLRTGWYEQYF
TGTGCCAGCAGCCTCAGGACAGGGTGGTACGAGCAGTACTTC
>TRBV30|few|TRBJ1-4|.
CAWSTGAEKLFF
TGTGCCTGGAGCACCGGAGCCGAAAAACTGTTTTTT
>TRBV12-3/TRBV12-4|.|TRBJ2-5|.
CASSITTAAETQYF
TGTGCCAGCAGTATAACAACGGCGGCGGAGACCCAGTACTTC
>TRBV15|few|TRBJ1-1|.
CATSRYPRGGTEAFF
TGTGCCACCAGCAGATACCCCCGGGGAGGAACTGAAGCTTTCTTT
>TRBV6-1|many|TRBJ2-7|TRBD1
CASSEAGTVGLEQYF
TGTGCCAGCAGTGAAGCGGGGACAGTGGGGCTCGAGCAGTACTTC
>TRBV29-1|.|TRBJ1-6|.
CSVSEAYNSPLHF
TGCAGCGTTTCAGAAGCATATAATTCACCCCTCCACTTT
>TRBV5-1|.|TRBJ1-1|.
CASSSRRSDTEAFF
TGCGCCAGCAGCTCCAGGAGGTCGGACACTGAAGCTTTCTTT
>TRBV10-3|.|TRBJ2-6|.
CAISVTGAPGANVLTF
TGTGCCATCAGTGTGACAGGAGCCCCTGGGGCCAACGTCCTGACTTTC
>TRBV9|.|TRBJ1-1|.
CASSPAGVDLNTEAFF
TGTGCCAGCAGCCCTGCGGGGGTTGATTTGAACACTGAAGCTTTCTTT
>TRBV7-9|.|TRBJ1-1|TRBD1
CASSLAGGTGLWTEAFF
TGTGCCAGCAGCTTAGCCGGCGGGACAGGGTTATGGACTGAAGCTTTCTTT
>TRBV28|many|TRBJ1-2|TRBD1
CASSLRQGSYGYTF
TGTGCCAGCAGTTTGCGACAGGGTAGCTATGGCTACACCTTC
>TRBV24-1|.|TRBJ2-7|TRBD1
CATSDPGTGTYEQYF
TGTGCCACCAGTGATCCCGGGACAGGGACCTACGAGCAGTACTTC
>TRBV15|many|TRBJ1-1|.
CATSTRPGVKAFF
TGTGCCACCAGCACTCGACCCGGAGTGAAAGCTTTCTTT
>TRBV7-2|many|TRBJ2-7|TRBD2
CASSIGLAGGYEQYF
TGTGCCAGCAGCATTGGACTAGCGGGAGGTTATGAGCAGTACTTC
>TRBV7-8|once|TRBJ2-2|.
CASSPRRAASSGNTGELFF
TGTGCCAGCAGCCCCCGCAGGGCCGCGAGCTCTGGAAACACCGGGGAGCTGTTTTTT
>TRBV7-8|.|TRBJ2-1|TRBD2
CASISSGGNYNEQFF
TGTGCCAGCATATCTAGCGGGGGGAATTACAATGAGCAGTTCTTC
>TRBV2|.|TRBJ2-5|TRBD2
CASVQLAGGGETQYF
TGTGCCAGCGTCCAACTAGCGGGAGGAGGCGAGACCCAGTACTTC
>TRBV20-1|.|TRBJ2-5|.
CSPGHLETQYF
TGCAGCCCTGGCCACCTTGAGACCCAGTACTTC
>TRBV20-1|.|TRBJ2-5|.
CSARLPGRETQYF
TGCAGTGCTAGACTACCCGGCCGGGAGACCCAGTACTTC
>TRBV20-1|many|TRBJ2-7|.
CSGQGEGRLYEQYF
TGCAGTGGACAAGGTGAGGGCCGTTTGTACGAGCAGTACTTC
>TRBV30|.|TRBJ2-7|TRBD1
CAWSVPPRRGYSYEQYF
TGTGCCTGGAGTGTACCCCCCCGCAGGGGGTATTCCTACGAGCAGTACTTC
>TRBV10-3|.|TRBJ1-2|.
CAISRTSGDYGYTF
TGTGCCATCAGCAGGACTAGCGGGGACTATGGCTACACCTTC
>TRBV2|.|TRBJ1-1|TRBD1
CAGTGEGKTEAFF
TGTGCCGGGACAGGGGAGGGGAAGACTGAAGCTTTCTTT
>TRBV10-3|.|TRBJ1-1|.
CAIRSAEGSNYPEAFF
TGTGCCATCAGGTCGGCTGAGGGGAGTAATTACCCTGAAGCTTTCTTT
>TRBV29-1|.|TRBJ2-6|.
CSVTDQPGANVLTF
TGCAGCGTTACCGACCAACCTGGGGCCAACGTCCTGACTTTC
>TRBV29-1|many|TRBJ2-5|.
CSGGPEGPQETQYF
TGCAGCGGTGGTCCCGAAGGGCCCCAAGAGACCCAGTACTTC
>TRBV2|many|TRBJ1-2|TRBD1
CASSERETGNYGYTF
TGTGCCAGCAGTGAAAGGGAGACAGGGAACTATGGCTACACCTTC
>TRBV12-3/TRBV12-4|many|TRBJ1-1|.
CATREDTEAFF
TGTGCCACAAGGGAAGACACTGAAGCTTTCTTT
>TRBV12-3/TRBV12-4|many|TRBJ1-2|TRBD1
CASSWPGQGNYGYTF
TGTGCCAGCAGTTGGCCGGGACAGGGAAACTATGGCTACACCTTC
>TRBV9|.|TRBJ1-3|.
CASSGSTIYF
TGTGCCAGCAGCGGCTCCACCATATATTTT
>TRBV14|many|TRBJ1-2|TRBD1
CASSQDLATGGNYGYTF
TGTGCCAGCAGCCAAGATTTGGCGACAGGGGGGAACTATGGCTACACCTTC
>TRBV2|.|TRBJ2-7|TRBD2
CASSGSGVRNEQYF
TGTGCCAGCAGTGGTAGCGGGGTTAGGAACGAGCAGTACTTC
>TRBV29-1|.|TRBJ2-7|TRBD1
CSVRQDRGPYEQYF
TGCAGCGTGAGGCAGGACAGGGGACCCTACGAGCAGTACTTC